The 3 T cell receptor beta chains reported below all come from one sample, sequenced in a study of vaccination and CD4 T cells after COVID-19 (dated by TCRdb to 2022 to 2024). The library was generated by PCR. Sequencing instrument: Illumina iSeq 100. At the Johns Hopkins FTIC core, DNA from the cultured CD4+ T cells underwent TCR sequencing with the Oncomine TCR Beta short-read assay. The public reads were reprocessed in TCRdb via fastp at Q25 and MiXCR, keeping in-frame beta chains. When rows share a CDR3 protein, they turn into one entry using the most common DNA and genes. Recorded for this sample are over 20,000 distinct CDR3 sequences; 38% of them occurred a single time. Approximately 17% of the sample comes from the top ten. The antigens these receptors bind are not known. The treatment or condition tag for this specimen amounts to: approximately nine-day PBMC culture with coronavirus spike peptide pools or control peptides (ViraFEST assay).

The sequencing here drew on CD4+ T cells from blood, cultured in vitro, taken before SARS-CoV-2 vaccination. Receptors were obtained from a human donor who received a COVID-19 vaccine.

This clonotype was picked up a small number of times. The rearrangement uses TRBV7-3 and TRBJ2-3; 8 bases map to TRBD2. The CDR3 is 14 residues long. The germline CDR1 and CDR2 sequences are SGHTA and FQGTGA. V lost 5 bases to trimming and J lost 4 bases; unmatched junction nucleotides: 5. The CDR3 region is CASSPGGLADTQYF. Written as DNA, the CDR3 is TGTGCCAGCAGCCCGGGGGGGCTGGCAGATACGCAGTATTTT.

The chain couples TRBV6-5 to TRBJ2-2, with TRBD2 matching over 15 bases. The germline gives CDR1 MNHEY, CDR2 SVGAGI. V trimming: 2 bases; J trimming: 6 bases; junction bases outside the gene matches: 7. CDR3 size: 18 residues. The CDR3 here is CASSYRFRTSGGAGELFF. CDR3 nucleotide sequence: TGTGCCAGCAGTTACCGCTTTAGGACTAGCGGGGGGGCCGGGGAGCTGTTTTTT.

This clonotype appeared a few times. This rearrangement joins TRBV20-1 to TRBJ1-2; a weak D match, TRBD1 (5 bases). Trimming pared 1 base from V and 0 bases from J, leaving 9 bases between. CDR1 is DFQATT and CDR2 is SNEGSKA in the germline V gene (reference sequence). CDR3 length: 14 residues. CDR3 residues: CSARGTGANYGYTF. CDR3 DNA: TGCAGTGCTAGAGGAACGGGGGCTAACTATGGCTACACCTTC.